A selection of T cell receptor beta chains follows, all from one sample in a study of Graves' ophthalmopathy and Graves' hyperthyroidism. One entry per CDR3 protein, called by TCRdb with MiXCR from the multiplex PCR reads. The sample has fewer than 650,000 distinct CDR3 sequences; 22% are singletons. Sequencing was performed on peripheral blood. Source of these receptors: a woman under 30 with stable Graves' hyperthyroidism. Some clones in this sample may be carry-over from other donors' samples. Both conserved end residues are part of each CDR3. D genes are given only for firm matches. Not all rows give a size; the values are once, few, many and, for expanded clones, a class.

size	V	D	J	DNA	CDR3
few	TRBV15	-	TRBJ2-6	TGTGCCACCAGCAGAGAGGGGGCTGGGGCCAACGTCCTGACTTTC	CATSREGAGANVLTF
-	TRBV28	TRBD1	TRBJ2-5	TGTGCCAGCAACGGGGACAGGGTGTACCAAGAGACCCAGTACTTC	CASNGDRVYQETQYF
-	TRBV5-1	TRBD1	TRBJ2-2	TGCGCCAGCAGCTCAATGACAGGGGGTACCGGGGAGCTGTTTTTT	CASSSMTGGTGELFF
many	TRBV28	-	TRBJ2-7	TGTGCCAGCAGTTTATCGAGGCAGGGGGGCGAGCAGTACTTC	CASSLSRQGGEQYF
many	TRBV20-1	-	TRBJ1-1	TGCAGTGCTAGCACAGGGAACACTGAAGCTTTCTTT	CSASTGNTEAFF
many	TRBV11-2	TRBD1	TRBJ1-1	TGTGCCAGCAGCCCCGTCAGGGGGCGCGACACTGAAGCTTTCTTT	CASSPVRGRDTEAFF
many	TRBV6-2/TRBV6-3	TRBD1	TRBJ2-7	TGTGCCAGCCTTGGGACAGGGTGGTCCTACGAGCAGTACTTC	CASLGTGWSYEQYF
many	TRBV28	-	TRBJ1-1	TGTGCCAGCAGCCCCGACAAGGCTCACTTGAGGGCTGAAGCTTTCTTT	CASSPDKAHLRAEAFF
many	TRBV20-1	TRBD1	TRBJ1-5	TGCAGTGCGAAGGGGCACAGGGGAAATCAGCCCCAGCATTTT	CSAKGHRGNQPQHF
many	TRBV7-9	TRBD2	TRBJ2-7	TGTGCCAGCAGCTTAAGTAGCGGGACCCACGAGCAGTACTTC	CASSLSSGTHEQYF
few	TRBV2	-	TRBJ1-2	TGTGCCAGCAGTGATAGGGAATCGCGCTACACCTTC	CASSDRESRYTF